This entry lists 26 T cell receptor beta chains sequenced from one sample in a study of spatial heterogeneity in lung cancer. Overall study findings and caveats: Intratumoral expanded alpha and beta TCR counts were found to track tumor mutation counts.

These receptors lack a known antigen. Time point reported: sample taken at primary tumor resection. TCRdb passed the 5' RACE reads through MiXCR, listing each CDR3 protein once. The profile shows 9,000 to 13,000 distinct CDR3 sequences, about 8.5% of them singletons. The starting material was lung tumor tissue, obtained at surgery. All receptors derive from a male donor with early-stage non-small cell lung cancer.

This clonotype was found many times. The chain combines TRBV28 with TRBJ1-1; D gene uncertain. This CDR3 spans 14 amino acids. Germline V gene data show CDR1 as MDHEN and CDR2 as SYDVKM. Trimming took 5 bases from V and 2 from J, leaving 12 bases between them. The CDR3 DNA follows: TGTGCCAGCAGTAATCCGGACGGAAACACTGAAGCTTTCTTT. The encoded protein is CASSNPDGNTEAFF.

The table lists this clonotype with many counts. V and J are TRBV6-6 and TRBJ1-5; D remains unclear. Germline V gene lookup returns CDR1 MNHNY and CDR2 SVGAGI (reference sequence). Trimming took off 8 bases at V and 3 bases at J, with 2 bases between the two ends. CDR3 size: 10 residues. CDR3 in DNA: TGTGCCAGCCACAATCAGCCCCAGCATTTT. This codes for CASHNQPQHF.

This clonotype was observed at least ten times. This chain joins TRBV7-3 and TRBJ2-2; D is uncertain. Trimming removed 5 bases from V and 1 base from J, with 8 bases in between. Germline CDR1 SGHTA, CDR2 FQGTGA. The CDR3 contains 14 residues. In DNA, the CDR3 is TGTGCCAGCAGCCCCCGAAGGAACACCGGGGAGCTGTTTTTT. Translating it yields CASSPRRNTGELFF.

This clonotype was counted only a few times. This chain joins TRBV7-2 and TRBJ2-3; TRBD1 matches at 9 bases. Germline V gene data show CDR1 as SGHTA and CDR2 as FQGNSA. The CDR3 length is 15 residues. With 6 bases clipped from V and 0 bases from J, the junction kept 4 bases outside the gene matches. CDR3 residues: CASSSTGGSTDTQYF. CDR3 bases: TGTGCCAGCAGTTCGACAGGGGGAAGCACAGATACGCAGTATTTT.

This clonotype was counted ten times or more. This chain connects TRBV4-2 to TRBJ2-5; D perhaps matches TRBD2 (5 bases). V gave up 0 bases and J gave up 5 bases, with 10 bases separating them. CDR1 and CDR2 from the germline V gene are LGHNA and YNFKEQ. The CDR3 covers 14 residues. The CDR3, as DNA: TGTGCCAGCAGCCAAGAAGTTGCGGGTGAGACCCAGTACTTC. It encodes CASSQEVAGETQYF.

This clonotype was counted at least ten times. V usage is TRBV7-9 and J usage is TRBJ1-1; D is unresolved. Between the trimmed V and J ends, which lost 4 bases and 5 bases, there was a span of 8 bases. Germline V gene lookup returns CDR1 SEHNR and CDR2 FQNEAQ (reference sequence). The length of the CDR3 is 12 residues. The CDR3 sequence is CASSSWGTEAFF. The CDR3, as DNA: TGTGCCAGCAGCTCCTGGGGAACTGAAGCTTTCTTT. Variable domain in full (rest from reference TRBV7-9 and TRBJ1-1): DTGVSQNPRHKITKRGQNVTFRCDPISEHNRLYWYRQTLGQGPEFLTYFQNEAQLEKSRLLSDRFSAERPKGSFSTLEIQRTEQGDSAMYLCASSSWGTEAFFGQGTRLTVV.

This clonotype has ten or more counts. The J gene is TRBJ2-2, the V gene TRBV7-2; the D is unclear. Germline lookup yields CDR1 SGHTA and CDR2 FQGNSA. This CDR3 has 16 amino acids. Trimming pared 1 base from V and 0 bases from J, leaving 9 bases between. CDR3 loop: CASSLGPVTNTGELFF. The CDR3 region has the DNA TGTGCCAGCAGCTTAGGTCCGGTGACGAACACCGGGGAGCTGTTTTTT.

This clonotype has just a few counts. A much larger clonotype is one base distant, so this may be a read error. The chain links TRBV20-1 to TRBJ2-6, with 8 positions matching TRBD1. CDR1 DFQATT and CDR2 SNEGSKA come from the germline V gene (reference sequence). This CDR3 region has 14 residues. CDR3 DNA: TGCAGTGCTGACAGGGGCTCTGGGACCAACGTCCTGACTTTC. This sequence encodes CSADRGSGTNVLTF.

The V call is TRBV2, the J call TRBJ1-5; D is unclear. The V gene lost 6 bases and the J gene lost 5 bases, with 8 bases spanning the gap. CDR3 length: 12 amino acids. The germline gives CDR1 SNHLY, CDR2 FYNNEI. The CDR3 DNA follows: TGTGCCAGCAGAGAGGACCATCAGCCCCAGCATTTT. It is translated as CASREDHQPQHF.

This clonotype was counted ten times or more. The chain is built from TRBV2 and TRBJ1-5, with 7 bases matching TRBD1. V was clipped by 8 bases and J by 3 bases; unmatched bases: 10. The CDR3 runs to 15 residues. The germline gives CDR1 SNHLY, CDR2 FYNNEI. DNA of the CDR3: TGTGCCAGCCAAATTCAGGGGGGGAACAATCAGCCCCAGCATTTT. Residues: CASQIQGGNNQPQHF. The entire variable domain, with the rest obtained from reference TRBV2 and TRBJ1-5, is as follows: EPEVTQTPSHQVTQMGQEVILRCVPISNHLYFYWYRQILGQKVEFLVSFYNNEISEKSEIFDDQFSVERPDGSNFTLKIRSTKLEDSAMYFCASQIQGGNNQPQHFGDGTRLSIL.

This clonotype showed up many times. The rearrangement joins TRBV19 to TRBJ2-4; D is unclear. Germline V gene sequence: CDR1 LNHDA, CDR2 SQIVND (reference sequence). The CDR3 has 13 residues. Between the trimmed V and J ends, which lost 10 bases and 0 bases, there was a span of 10 bases. This chain's CDR3 is CAISDLAKNIQYF. CDR3 DNA sequence: TGTGCCATCTCCGACCTAGCCAAAAACATTCAGTACTTC. Supplemented by reference TRBV19 and TRBJ2-4, the full variable domain reads DGGITQSPKYLFRKEGQNVTLSCEQNLNHDAMYWYRQDPGQGLRLIYYSQIVNDFQKGDIAEGYSVSREKKESFPLTVTSAQKNPTAFYLCAISDLAKNIQYFGAGTRLSVL.

The chain couples TRBV28 to TRBJ2-3; TRBD2 agrees at 9 bases. V shed 4 bases, J shed 3 bases, and the junction held 17 bases outside the gene matches. Germline CDR1 is MDHEN and CDR2 is SYDVKM. The CDR3 loop spans 19 amino acids. As DNA, the CDR3 is TGTGCCAGCAGTTCCCCCAGGCCCCCGACTAGCGGAGTAACAGATACGCAGTATTTT. Encoded protein: CASSSPRPPTSGVTDTQYF.

This sequence joins TRBV6-5 and TRBJ2-7, with TRBD1 identical over 8 bases. The CDR3 is 15 residues long. Unmatched junction bases numbered 3, after V lost 2 bases and J lost 0 bases. Per the germline V gene, CDR1 is MNHEY and CDR2 is SVGAGI. CDR3 nucleotides: TGTGCCAGCAGTTACGACAGGGGAAGCTCCTACGAGCAGTACTTC. This sequence encodes CASSYDRGSSYEQYF.

This clonotype was seen many times. The chain carries TRBV2 and TRBJ1-5; possibly TRBD1 for D (6 bases). Germline V gene data show CDR1 as SNHLY and CDR2 as FYNNEI. V dropped 2 bases and J dropped 3 bases, with 14 bases sitting between them. The CDR3 length is 16 residues. The CDR3 bases are TGTGCCAGCAGTGAAATTCCAGGACAGTTCAATCAGCCCCAGCATTTT. Its protein product is CASSEIPGQFNQPQHF. Full variable domain (rest looked up from reference TRBV2 and TRBJ1-5): EPEVTQTPSHQVTQMGQEVILRCVPISNHLYFYWYRQILGQKVEFLVSFYNNEISEKSEIFDDQFSVERPDGSNFTLKIRSTKLEDSAMYFCASSEIPGQFNQPQHFGDGTRLSIL.

This clonotype was detected ten times or more. The chain carries TRBV14 and TRBJ1-1; tentatively, D is TRBD1 (6 bases). This CDR3 has 16 amino acids. V lost 1 base and J lost 4, with 16 bases in between. Germline V gene lookup returns CDR1 SGHDN and CDR2 FVKESK. This CDR3 is CASSQVRPGHITEAFF. Here the CDR3 DNA reads TGTGCCAGCAGCCAAGTCAGACCGGGACACATCACTGAAGCTTTCTTT. Combining the CDR3 with reference TRBV14 and TRBJ1-1 gives the whole variable domain EAGVTQFPSHSVIEKGQTVTLRCDPISGHDNLYWYRRVMGKEIKFLLHFVKESKQDESGMPNNRFLAERTGGTYSTLKVQPAELEDSGVYFCASSQVRPGHITEAFFGQGTRLTVV.

Ten or more counts support this clonotype. The chain has TRBV7-6 and TRBJ1-1; TRBD1 matches 8 bases. Germline V gene data show CDR1 as SGHVS and CDR2 as FNYEAQ. V gave up 5 bases and J gave up 4 bases; unmatched junction bases: 3. The length of the CDR3 is 13 residues. The CDR3 sequence: CASSATGGTEAFF. The CDR3 DNA is TGTGCCAGCAGCGCAACAGGGGGCACTGAAGCTTTCTTT.

Ten or more counts support this clonotype. CDR3 DNA: TGTGCCAGCAGCTTCAGCAGGGTCGATCAGCCCCAGCATTTT. Amino acid sequence: CASSFSRVDQPQHF. The chain links TRBV7-9 to TRBJ1-5; tentatively, D is TRBD1 (5 bases). Between the trimmed V and J ends, which lost 3 bases and 5 bases, there was a span of 11 bases. The CDR3 has 14 amino acids. In germline, CDR1 is SEHNR, CDR2 FQNEAQ (reference sequence). The full variable domain, rest sourced from reference TRBV7-9 and TRBJ1-5, is DTGVSQNPRHKITKRGQNVTFRCDPISEHNRLYWYRQTLGQGPEFLTYFQNEAQLEKSRLLSDRFSAERPKGSFSTLEIQRTEQGDSAMYLCASSFSRVDQPQHFGDGTRLSIL.

This clonotype was detected ten times or more. This chain uses TRBV13 with TRBJ2-3, with D perhaps TRBD1 or TRBD2 (5 bases each). Trimming took 2 bases from V and 5 from J, leaving 14 bases between them. This CDR3 comprises 15 residues. Germline V gives CDR1 PRHDT, CDR2 FYEKMQ (reference sequence). For the CDR3, the DNA is TGTGCCAGCAGCTTATTGGGGACCCATAAAGATACGCAGTATTTT. Its protein is CASSLLGTHKDTQYF.

This clonotype was picked up a small number of times. The chain joins TRBV24-1 to TRBJ2-3, with TRBD2 as a possible D gene (5 bases). With 2 bases removed from V and 5 bases from J, the gap between germline ends came to 13 bases. This CDR3 has 15 amino acids. Germline CDR1 is KGHDR and CDR2 is SFDVKD. The CDR3 here is CATSDSSSGGDTQYF. The CDR3 DNA sequence: TGTGCCACCAGTGATTCATCGTCAGGAGGAGATACGCAGTATTTT.

This clonotype was seen repeatedly, ten times or more. The chain carries TRBV7-3 and TRBJ2-1, with 7 bases fitting TRBD2. CDR3 size: 15 residues. Unmatched junction bases numbered 6, after V lost 5 bases and J lost 2 bases. The germline gives CDR1 SGHTA, CDR2 FQGTGA. The CDR3 reads CASSTTSDPYNEQFF. Written as DNA, the CDR3 is TGTGCCAGCAGCACTACTAGCGACCCCTACAATGAGCAGTTCTTC.

The rearrangement uses TRBV5-1 and TRBJ1-1; no clear D gene. Germline assignment: CDR1 SGHRS and CDR2 YFSETQ. V shed 4 bases and J shed 0 bases, with 10 bases lying between them. The CDR3 is 14 amino acids. The CDR3 DNA is TGCGCCAGCAGCCGCCAAAGTATGAACACTGAAGCTTTCTTT. Its protein is CASSRQSMNTEAFF.

This clonotype was recorded many times. This chain connects TRBV6-2 or TRBV6-3 to TRBJ1-2; no definite D call. CDR1 and CDR2 (germline): MNHEY, SVGEGT. Trimming removed 6 bases from V and 4 bases from J, with 12 bases in between. CDR3 length: 13 amino acids. The CDR3 here is CASSLARIYGYTF. CDR3 nucleotides: TGTGCCAGCAGCCTCGCGAGGATCTATGGCTACACCTTC.

In its sample, this clonotype was seen many times. The chain recombines TRBV29-1 with TRBJ2-2, with 9 bases lining up with TRBD2. Trimming cost V 4 bases and J 5 bases; bases outside gene matches: 2. The germline gives CDR1 SQVTM, CDR2 ANQGSEA. CDR3 length equals 13 residues. The CDR3 spells CSVASGVTGELFF. The CDR3 DNA sequence: TGCAGCGTTGCTAGCGGGGTGACCGGGGAGCTGTTTTTT.

This clonotype was detected ten times or more. The chain is built from TRBV7-2 and TRBJ2-7; the D is unclear. This CDR3 has 14 residues. Trimming stripped 0 bases from V and 3 bases from J, with 9 bases between. Germline values: CDR1 SGHTA, CDR2 FQGNSA. The CDR3 protein is CASSLAALSYEQYF. The DNA for the CDR3 is TGTGCCAGCAGCTTAGCGGCACTTAGCTACGAGCAGTACTTC.

This clonotype was counted many times. The chain carries TRBV6-5 and TRBJ1-1; tentative D call: TRBD1 (5 bases). CDR3 length: 13 residues. Looked up from germline, CDR1 is MNHEY and CDR2 is SVGAGI. V lost 7 bases to trimming and J lost 2 bases, with 11 bases between them. The CDR3 here is CASTRVPNTEAFF. The CDR3 DNA follows: TGTGCCAGCACCAGGGTCCCTAACACTGAAGCTTTCTTT.

Sample share makes this clonotype medium-sized (0.01 to 0.1%). The chain links TRBV5-4 to TRBJ2-5; 12 positions agree with TRBD2. V was pared by 4 bases and J by 1 base, with 11 bases of the junction left unmatched. This CDR3 has 18 residues. Germline loops: CDR1 SGHNT, CDR2 YYREEE (reference sequence). CDR3 residues: CASSPGLAGPIFQETQYF. DNA of the CDR3: TGTGCCAGCAGCCCTGGACTAGCGGGACCTATCTTCCAAGAGACCCAGTACTTC.